The 2 T cell receptor beta chains reported below all come from one sample, sequenced in a study of long-term antiretroviral therapy in people with HIV. Version v3.0 of the immunoSEQ assay was performed at survey level. The data were produced by immunoSEQ multiplex PCR, yet TCRdb's version contains in-frame clones alone and is incomplete. The sample lists over 25,000 clones; around 97% were seen once. The source material was unsorted PBMCs, sampled 7.6 years after starting antiretroviral therapy. Every receptor here comes from a man younger than 40 with HIV.

The chain recombines TRBV6-5 with TRBJ2-7; 7 nucleotides align to TRBD1. The junction had 16 bases not matched to a gene; V was cut back by 9 bases and J by 5 bases. The germline V gene has CDR1 MNHEY and CDR2 SVGAGI. The CDR3 runs to 15 residues. The CDR3 DNA reads TGTGCCAGATCTCGCCCGACAGGGCGTCAGGACGAGCAGTACTTC. Residues: CARSRPTGRQDEQYF.

This chain uses TRBV5-1 with TRBJ2-5; D unresolved. The germline V gene has CDR1 SGHRS and CDR2 YFSETQ. The CDR3 loop spans 13 amino acids. The germline V and J ends were trimmed by 0 bases and 1 base, with 4 bases remaining between them. CDR3 residues: CASSLDIQETQYF. CDR3 DNA sequence: TGCGCCAGCAGCTTGGATATCCAAGAGACCCAGTACTTC. Complete variable domain (other parts from reference TRBV5-1 and TRBJ2-5): KAGVTQTPRYLIKTRGQQVTLSCSPISGHRSVSWYQQTPGQGLQFLFEYFSETQRNKGNFPGRFSGRQFSNSRSEMNVSTLELGDSALYLCASSLDIQETQYFGPGTRLLVL.